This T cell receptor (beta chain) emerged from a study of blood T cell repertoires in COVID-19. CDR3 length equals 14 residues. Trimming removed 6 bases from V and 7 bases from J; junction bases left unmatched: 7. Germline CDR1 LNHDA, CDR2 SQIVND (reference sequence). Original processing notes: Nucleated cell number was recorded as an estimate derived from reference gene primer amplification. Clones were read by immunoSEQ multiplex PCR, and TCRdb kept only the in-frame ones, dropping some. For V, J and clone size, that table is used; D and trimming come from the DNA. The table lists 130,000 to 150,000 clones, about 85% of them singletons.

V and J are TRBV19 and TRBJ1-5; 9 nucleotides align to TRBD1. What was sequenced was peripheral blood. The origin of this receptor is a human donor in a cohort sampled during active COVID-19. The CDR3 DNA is TGTGCCAGTAGCGGGACAGGGTCTCGGCAGCCCCAGCATTTT. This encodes CASSGTGSRQPQHF.